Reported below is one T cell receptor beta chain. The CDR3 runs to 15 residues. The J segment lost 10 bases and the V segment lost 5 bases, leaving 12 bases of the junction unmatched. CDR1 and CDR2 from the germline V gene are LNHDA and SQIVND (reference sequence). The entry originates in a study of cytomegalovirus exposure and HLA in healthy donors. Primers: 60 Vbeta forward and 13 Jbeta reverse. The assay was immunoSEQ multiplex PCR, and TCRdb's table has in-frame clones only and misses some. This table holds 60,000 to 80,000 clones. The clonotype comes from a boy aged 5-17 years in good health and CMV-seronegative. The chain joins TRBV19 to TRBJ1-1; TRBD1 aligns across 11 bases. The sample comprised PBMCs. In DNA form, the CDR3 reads TGTGCCAGTAGTCTCCAGGGACAGGGGGTTGGTGCAGCTTTCTTT. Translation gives CASSLQGQGVGAAFF.